The 13 T cell receptor beta chains below all came from one sample that was sequenced in a study of blood T cell repertoires in COVID-19. The repertoire was sequenced with immunoSEQ multiplex PCR; TCRdb's copy has only in-frame clones and lacks some. The top ten clones hold 2.1% of a sample with 270,000 or so clones, nearly 90% of them seen once. The specimen sequenced was peripheral blood. The receptors originated from a woman in her fifties or sixties with COVID-19, enrolled during active disease.

For this clone: The identical CDR3 is also encoded by other nucleotide sequences in the sample. The chain has TRBV3-1 (or the pseudogene TRBV3-2) and TRBJ1-1, with D maybe TRBD1 (5 bases). V was pared by 3 bases and J by 8 bases, with 7 bases between. Germline V gives CDR1 LGHDT, CDR2 YNNKEL (reference sequence). CDR3 length: 11 residues. DNA for the CDR3: TGTGCCAGCAGCCACGCAGGGGAAGCTTTCTTT. Residues: CASSHAGEAFF.

The V and J genes are TRBV5-1 and TRBJ2-2; D uncertain. CDR1 and CDR2 (germline): SGHRS, YFSETQ. Deletions cut 0 bases from V and 4 bases from J, with 13 bases between. CDR3 size: 16 residues. In DNA form, the CDR3 reads TGCGCCAGCAGCTTGGCCGTCTCAGGTCCCACCGGGGAGCTGTTTTTT. Protein: CASSLAVSGPTGELFF.

The V and J genes are TRBV11-2 and TRBJ2-3; D is ambiguous. V was shortened by 5 bases and J by 7 bases, with 13 bases between the two germline ends. CDR1 and CDR2 from the germline V gene are SGHAT and FQNNGV. CDR3 length: 13 amino acids. CDR3 nucleotide sequence: TGTGCCAGCAGCACCCGGCCGAGGAATACGCAGTATTTT. Amino acids: CASSTRPRNTQYF.

The chain carries TRBV11-3 and TRBJ2-3, with D hard to call. The ends were cut back, 1 base at V and 0 bases at J, with 5 bases in the middle. The germline gives CDR1 SGHNT, CDR2 YENEEA. The length of the CDR3 is 14 residues. CDR3 region: CASSLGASTDTQYF. Written as DNA, the CDR3 is TGTGCCAGCAGCTTAGGAGCCAGCACAGATACGCAGTATTTT.

J is TRBJ1-5 and V is TRBV12-1; the listed D gene, TRBD1, was not tested against the DNA. TRBV12-1 is a pseudogene locus. CDR3 length: 18 amino acids. The CDR3 coding sequence is TGTGCCAGCAGCCTTTTGACCCGACAGGGGGATGCGAATCAGCCCCAGCATTTT. It yields the protein CASSLLTRQGDANQPQHF.

The chain combines TRBV3-1 (or the pseudogene TRBV3-2) with TRBJ2-3, with TRBD2 as a possible D gene (5 bases). This CDR3 has 13 residues. The ends were cut back, 4 bases at V and 3 bases at J, with 8 bases in the middle. The V gene's germline CDR1 is LGHDT and CDR2 YNNKEL (reference sequence). CDR3 sequence reads: CASSLARTDTQYF. In nucleotides, the CDR3 is TGTGCCAGCAGCCTAGCGCGGACAGATACGCAGTATTTT.

The V call is TRBV5-1, the J call TRBJ1-2; 10 nucleotides agree with TRBD1. The V gene end was trimmed by 5 bases and the J gene end by 1 base; junction bases not matched to a gene: 11. CDR3 length: 17 residues. Germline assignment: CDR1 SGHRS and CDR2 YFSETQ. CDR3 in amino acids: CASRPDRGRGVNYGYTF. The DNA for the CDR3 is TGCGCCAGCAGACCAGACAGGGGGCGCGGGGTTAACTATGGCTACACCTTC.

The J gene is TRBJ1-4, the V gene TRBV27, with 8 bases fitting TRBD1. CDR1 and CDR2 from the germline V gene are MNHEY and SMNVEV (reference sequence). With 3 bases clipped from V and 4 bases from J, the junction kept 7 bases outside the gene matches. The CDR3 loop spans 16 amino acids. The CDR3 sequence is CASSFQGAARNEKLFF. As DNA, the CDR3 is TGTGCCAGCAGTTTTCAGGGGGCGGCCCGTAATGAAAAACTGTTTTTT.

The gene calls are TRBV11-2 and TRBJ2-7, with D perhaps TRBD1 (6 bases). Per the germline V gene, CDR1 is SGHAT and CDR2 is FQNNGV. Trimming stripped 5 bases from V and 2 bases from J, with 13 bases between. This CDR3 has 14 amino acids. The CDR3 protein is CASSLWDTAYEQYF. In DNA, the CDR3 is TGTGCCAGCAGCCTCTGGGACACAGCCTACGAGCAGTACTTC.

The genes are TRBV5-6 and TRBJ1-5, with D hard to call. In germline, CDR1 is SGHDT, CDR2 YYEEEE. Deletions cut 1 base from V and 0 bases from J, with 11 bases between. This CDR3 comprises 16 residues. This CDR3 reads CASSLLSGHSNQPQHF. CDR3 coding DNA: TGTGCCAGCAGCTTGTTGTCGGGTCATAGCAATCAGCCCCAGCATTTT. Filled out from reference TRBV5-6 and TRBJ1-5, the complete variable domain reads DAGVTQSPTHLIKTRGQQVTLRCSPKSGHDTVSWYQQALGQGPQFIFQYYEEEERQRGNFPDRFSGHQFPNYSSELNVNALLLGDSALYLCASSLLSGHSNQPQHFGDGTRLSIL.

The chain links TRBV4-1 to TRBJ1-1; 7 nucleotides agree with TRBD1. Unmatched junction bases numbered 8, after V lost 5 bases and J lost 5 bases. CDR1 MGHRA and CDR2 YSYEKL come from the germline V gene. The CDR3 is 14 residues long. Written as DNA, the CDR3 is TGCGCCAGCAGCGCCAGGGGGGAAAGGACTGAAGCTTTCTTT. Translating it yields CASSARGERTEAFF.

The chain joins TRBV7-2 to TRBJ1-1; D possibly corresponds to TRBD1 (6 bases). Germline V gene lookup returns CDR1 SGHTA and CDR2 FQGNSA. This CDR3 contains 14 residues. Trimming shortened V by 5 bases and J by 5 bases, and 15 bases separated the two germline ends. The CDR3 DNA follows: TGTGCCAGCAGCCTGACAGGAGTAAGGACTGAAGCTTTCTTT. This encodes CASSLTGVRTEAFF.

The chain links TRBV4-3 to TRBJ1-4; TRBD1 agrees at 7 bases. V gave up 0 bases and J gave up 3 bases; unmatched junction bases: 10. Looked up from germline, CDR1 is LGHNA and CDR2 is YSLEER. The CDR3 covers 18 residues. The CDR3 DNA reads as TGCGCCAGCAGCCAAGATCCAGGGGGGATTGCTTCTAATGAAAAACTGTTTTTT. As protein: CASSQDPGGIASNEKLFF.